Shown below are 13 T cell receptor beta chains from a single sample sequenced in a study of T-cell reconstitution after alpha-beta-depleted transplantation in children. The TCRbeta library was prepared with unique molecular identifiers. TCRdb re-derived calls from the PCR reads in MiXCR, one entry per CDR3 protein. Altogether 330,000 or so distinct CDR3 sequences are present, roughly a tenth being singletons, with the ten largest covering about 8%. This material consisted of PBMCs, taken before TCRalphabeta/CD19-depleted stem cell transplant. The receptors shown here come from a boy in the first two years of life with acute myeloid leukemia, due to receive a stem cell transplant.

This clonotype showed up many times. The chain links TRBV9 to TRBJ2-3; D is perhaps TRBD1 or TRBD2 (5 bases each). Germline CDR1 is SGDLS and CDR2 is YYNGEE. Trimming removed 3 bases at V and 6 bases at J, with 11 bases between. The CDR3 runs 13 residues. CDR3 nucleotides: TGTGCCAGCAGCGCAGGGACGTTGGATACGCAGTATTTT. This gives the protein CASSAGTLDTQYF.

In regard to this clonotype: This sequence may be a read error, since a much larger clone differs from it by one base. The rearrangement links TRBV10-3 to TRBJ2-3; D is uncertain. This CDR3 is built from 15 residues. Deletions cut 0 bases from V and 2 bases from J, with 9 bases between. The germline V gene has CDR1 ENHRY and CDR2 SYGVKD. The CDR3 nucleotides are TGTGCCATCAGTGAGTCGACCGGACCCACAGATACGCAGTATTTT. Amino acids: CAISESTGPTDTQYF.

This clonotype has at least ten counts. A read error may account for a junction end that differs from germline. The V gene is TRBV28, the J gene TRBJ2-7; D gene unclear. This CDR3 region has 13 residues. Germline assignment: CDR1 MDHEN and CDR2 SYDVKM. The CDR3 region is CASSLEKLKVFNF. CDR3 in DNA: TGTGCCAGCAGTTTAGAGAAACTAAAGGTCTTCAACTTC.

This clonotype was recorded many times. The CDR3 here is CASSFGKGGYNSPLHF. For the CDR3, the DNA is TGTGCCAGCAGCTTTGGTAAAGGGGGCTATAATTCACCCCTCCACTTT. The rearrangement joins TRBV11-2 to TRBJ1-6; possibly TRBD1 for D (6 bases). Looked up from germline, CDR1 is SGHAT and CDR2 is FQNNGV. The CDR3 runs to 16 residues. The V end lost 3 bases, the J end lost 3 bases, and 12 bases lay between the germline ends.

In this sample, this clonotype turned up many times. J is TRBJ2-5 and V is TRBV11-2; 8 bases match TRBD2. Germline V gives CDR1 SGHAT, CDR2 FQNNGV. The CDR3 contains 15 residues. The V segment lost 2 bases and the J segment 5 bases; nucleotides outside the gene matches: 7. CDR3 bases: TGTGCCAGCAGCTTATCCGGGGGGGCCTCGGAGACCCAGTACTTC. Translated, it gives CASSLSGGASETQYF.

The rearrangement links TRBV7-2 to TRBJ2-5; either TRBD1 or TRBD2 may supply D (6 bases each). In germline, CDR1 is SGHTA, CDR2 FQGNSA. This CDR3 contains 15 residues. Trimming pared 4 bases from V and 1 base from J, leaving 13 bases between. CDR3 nucleotide sequence: TGTGCCAGCAGCTACGTGGAGGGGGGCCAAGAGACCCAGTACTTC. Translating it yields CASSYVEGGQETQYF.

This clonotype has at least ten counts. This rearrangement joins TRBV6-5 to TRBJ2-5; D may be TRBD2 (5 bases). The CDR3 spans 16 residues. Per germline, CDR1 MNHEY and CDR2 SVGAGI. V was clipped by 0 bases and J by 5 bases, with 16 bases between them. CDR3 in amino acids: CASSYSRGRYGETQYF. The CDR3 nucleotides are TGTGCCAGCAGTTACTCGAGAGGGCGATACGGGGAGACCCAGTACTTC.

Many counts were recorded for this clonotype. The chain has TRBV29-1 and TRBJ1-2; D uncertain. V lost 0 bases, J lost 5 bases, and 13 bases lay in between. The CDR3 is 14 amino acids. CDR1 SQVTM and CDR2 ANQGSEA come from the germline V gene. The CDR3 sequence is CSVEDPAGGYGYTF. The CDR3 DNA sequence: TGCAGCGTTGAAGATCCCGCAGGCGGTTATGGCTACACCTTC.

The rearrangement uses TRBV3-1 and TRBJ2-2, with a weak D call TRBD1 (5 bases). CDR1 and CDR2 (germline): LGHDT, YNNKEL (reference sequence). There are 17 residues in the CDR3. Trimming cost V 0 bases and J 0 bases, with 11 bases left between them. The CDR3 bases are TGTGCCAGCAGCCAAGAGGGGCAGGGTGCGAACACCGGGGAGCTGTTTTTT. This translates into CASSQEGQGANTGELFF.

This clonotype was detected ten times or more. V usage is TRBV5-1 and J usage is TRBJ2-2, with TRBD2 identical over 12 bases. J lost 4 bases, V lost 0 bases, and 7 bases had no gene match. CDR1 is SGHRS, CDR2 YFSETQ, per germline. The CDR3 is made up of 18 amino acids. DNA of the CDR3: TGCGCCAGCAGCTTGGGACTAGCGGGAGCGACGGGCACCGGGGAGCTGTTTTTT. Its translation: CASSLGLAGATGTGELFF.

This clonotype showed up many times. The chain couples TRBV5-1 to TRBJ1-2; 7 nucleotides agree with TRBD1. V lost 4 bases and J lost 4; bases outside the gene matches: 4. This CDR3 spans 13 amino acids. Germline CDR1 and CDR2: SGHRS and YFSETQ. The CDR3 loop reads CASSKDRIYGYTF. CDR3 sequence (DNA): TGCGCCAGCAGCAAGGACAGGATCTATGGCTACACCTTC. The whole variable domain, filled in from reference TRBV5-1 and TRBJ1-2, reads KAGVTQTPRYLIKTRGQQVTLSCSPISGHRSVSWYQQTPGQGLQFLFEYFSETQRNKGNFPGRFSGRQFSNSRSEMNVSTLELGDSALYLCASSKDRIYGYTFGSGTRLTVV.

The J gene is TRBJ2-7, the V gene TRBV5-1; tentatively, D is TRBD1 (6 bases). CDR1 is SGHRS and CDR2 is YFSETQ in the germline V gene. The CDR3 totals 16 residues. V was clipped by 4 bases and J by 4 bases, with 21 bases between them. In nucleotides, the CDR3 is TGCGCCAGCAGCCGGGATGGACAGCCAACAAAATACGAGCAGTACTTC. Translation: CASSRDGQPTKYEQYF.

This clonotype was found many times. This chain joins TRBV3-1 and TRBJ2-1; unclear D gene. The germline V and J ends were trimmed by 3 bases and 8 bases, with 8 bases remaining between them. The CDR3 has 12 amino acids. CDR1 and CDR2 from the germline V gene are LGHDT and YNNKEL (reference sequence). The CDR3 nucleotides read TGTGCCAGCAGCCACTTAGATCATGAGCAGTTCTTC. Translating gives CASSHLDHEQFF.